Below are 17 T cell receptor beta chains sequenced from a single sample in a study of CD8 T cells in ankylosing spondylitis. Broader study findings: Seemingly characteristic of ankylosing spondylitis blood was a TCR beta motif consisting of several highly homologous variants.

These receptors have no known antigen. TCRdb reanalysed the 5' RACE reads using MiXCR and keeps one entry per CDR3 protein. The data show 400,000 or so distinct CDR3 sequences, approximately 26% seen once. Sequencing was performed on blood, either unsorted or a sorted T cell fraction (not recorded which). The receptors come from a male donor with ankylosing spondylitis.

This clonotype was counted many times. One junction end does not reproduce the germline sequence, and a read error may be involved. CDR3 bases: TGTGCCAGCAGTTTAGAAGGAGGTCAGCCCCAGCATTTT. Protein product: CASSLEGGQPQHF. The rearrangement uses TRBV5-1 and TRBJ1-5; no definite D call. The CDR3 spans 13 residues. Per the germline V gene, CDR1 is SGHRS and CDR2 is YFSETQ.

In this sample, this clonotype turned up a few times. The chain carries TRBV15 and TRBJ1-2; D gene unclear. The V gene lost 3 bases and the J gene lost 2 bases, with 10 bases spanning the gap. This CDR3 has 14 residues. Per germline, CDR1 LNHNV and CDR2 YYDKDF (reference sequence). This CDR3 is CATSRESANYGYTF. In nucleotides, the CDR3 is TGTGCCACCAGCAGGGAATCAGCGAACTATGGCTACACCTTC.

This chain links TRBV10-3 with TRBJ2-2; 12 bases fit TRBD2. V lost 0 bases and J lost 3; bases outside the gene matches: 8. From germline, CDR1 is ENHRY and CDR2 SYGVKD. There are 19 residues in the CDR3. CDR3 nucleotides: TGTGCCATCAGTGAGTCTGGCCCTAGCGGGAGGGCCTACACCGGGGAGCTGTTTTTT. Translating it yields CAISESGPSGRAYTGELFF.

This clonotype was detected only a few times. The CDR3 region is CASSSWNDGSEAFF. CDR3 DNA sequence: TGTGCCAGCAGCTCTTGGAATGACGGCAGTGAAGCTTTCTTT. The V and J genes are TRBV5-6 and TRBJ1-1; D unclear. The CDR3 has 14 residues. CDR1 SGHDT and CDR2 YYEEEE come from the germline V gene. Trimming shortened V by 3 bases and J by 7 bases, and 16 bases separated the two germline ends.

J is TRBJ2-3 and V is TRBV27; 10 nucleotides agree with TRBD2. The CDR3 is made up of 20 amino acids. The germline gives CDR1 MNHEY, CDR2 SMNVEV (reference sequence). V lost 0 bases, J lost 0 bases, and 12 bases stayed unmatched. CDR3 DNA sequence: TGTGCCAGCAGTTTATCGGCGGGACTAGCGCATCAAGCTAGCACAGATACGCAGTATTTT. Its protein is CASSLSAGLAHQASTDTQYF.

This rearrangement joins TRBV18 to TRBJ2-7; 9 bases align to TRBD1. The CDR3 consists of 15 residues. The germline gives CDR1 KGHSH, CDR2 LQKENI. V trimming: 3 bases; J trimming: 3 bases; junction bases outside the gene matches: 6. The CDR3 nucleotides are TGTGCCAGCTCACCGGGAGGACAGGGGTACTACGAGCAGTACTTC. Translation gives CASSPGGQGYYEQYF.

This clonotype was seen only a few times. The CDR3 coding sequence is TGTGCCAGCAGCGTCTCACAGGGACGAGCTTTCTTT. Its translation: CASSVSQGRAFF. This chain connects TRBV7-2 to TRBJ1-1, with a weak D call TRBD1 (6 bases). The V and J ends lost 5 bases and 10 bases respectively, with 14 bases between them. CDR1 SGHTA and CDR2 FQGNSA come from the germline V gene. The CDR3 runs 12 residues. Based on the CDR3 plus reference TRBV7-2 and TRBJ1-1, the full variable domain is GAGVSQSPSNKVTEKGKDVELRCDPISGHTALYWYRQSLGQGLEFLIYFQGNSAPDKSGLPSDRFSAERTGGSVSTLTIQRTQQEDSAVYLCASSVSQGRAFFGQGTRLTVV.

The chain carries TRBV15 and TRBJ1-1; D is undetermined. Trimming removed 0 bases from V and 1 base from J, with 6 bases in between. The germline CDR1 and CDR2 sequences are LNHNV and YYDKDF (reference sequence). This CDR3 region has 14 residues. The chain's CDR3 is CATSRDLGNTEAFF. Written as DNA, the CDR3 is TGTGCCACCAGCAGAGATTTGGGGAACACTGAAGCTTTCTTT.

The rearrangement uses TRBV5-1 and TRBJ2-7; the match to TRBD2 covers 9 bases. V trimming: 3 bases; J trimming: 5 bases; junction bases outside the gene matches: 9. CDR1 is SGHRS, CDR2 YFSETQ, per germline. The CDR3 covers 15 residues. CDR3 region: CASSSAGGLIDEQYV. The CDR3 DNA reads TGCGCCAGCAGCTCAGCGGGAGGTTTGATAGACGAGCAGTACGTC.

Many counts were recorded for this clonotype. The V call is TRBV2, the J call TRBJ1-2; D is undetermined. Trimming left V 3 bases short and J 4 bases short, with 9 bases between. Germline CDR1 reads SNHLY; CDR2 reads FYNNEI. CDR3 length: 13 amino acids. The CDR3, as DNA: TGTGCCAGCAGTGACGCAGCGGGCTATGGCTACACCTTC. Residues: CASSDAAGYGYTF.

The gene calls are TRBV10-3 and TRBJ2-1; 11 bases agree with TRBD2. With 3 bases clipped from V and 0 bases from J, the junction kept 4 bases outside the gene matches. The germline CDR1 and CDR2 sequences are ENHRY and SYGVKD. The length of the CDR3 is 17 residues. The CDR3 nucleotides are TGTGCCATCAGTGAATTTACTAGCGGGAGCTCCTACAATGAGCAGTTCTTC. The encoded protein is CAISEFTSGSSYNEQFF.

The chain joins TRBV20-1 to TRBJ2-1, with D hard to call. V gave up 4 bases and J gave up 6 bases, with 10 bases separating them. The CDR3 length is 12 residues. Per germline, CDR1 DFQATT and CDR2 SNEGSKA (reference sequence). The CDR3 nucleotides read TGCAGTGCTAAAGGCAGCTTCAATGAGCAGTTCTTC. It encodes CSAKGSFNEQFF.

In its sample, this clonotype was seen a few times. The chain is built from TRBV29-1 and TRBJ2-1, with D tentatively TRBD2 (6 bases). Trimming shortened V by 5 bases and J by 6 bases, and 17 bases separated the two germline ends. The CDR3 sequence is 14 residues long. The germline gives CDR1 SQVTM, CDR2 ANQGSEA. This chain's CDR3 is CSVPYGTLFNEQFF. Here the CDR3 DNA reads TGCAGCGTTCCATACGGGACTCTATTCAATGAGCAGTTCTTC.

This clonotype showed up just a few times. The chain has TRBV5-6 and TRBJ1-1; no definite D call. The V end was cut by 4 bases, the J end by 1 base, with 14 bases between. CDR1 is SGHDT and CDR2 is YYEEEE in the germline V gene. This CDR3 is 15 amino acids long. The CDR3 is CASSLPGRRNTEAFF. The CDR3, as DNA: TGTGCCAGCAGCCTCCCCGGACGCAGGAACACTGAAGCTTTCTTT.

The genes are TRBV15 and TRBJ1-2; no definite D call. The CDR3 loop spans 13 amino acids. Germline V gene data show CDR1 as LNHNV and CDR2 as YYDKDF (reference sequence). Trimming stripped 1 base from V and 8 bases from J, with 11 bases between. The CDR3 sequence is CATSRGRFEGYTF. The DNA for the CDR3 is TGTGCCACCAGCAGAGGCAGGTTTGAAGGCTACACCTTC. Looking up the rest from reference TRBV15 and TRBJ1-2 gives the full variable domain: DAMVIQNPRYQVTQFGKPVTLSCSQTLNHNVMYWYQQKSSQAPKLLFHYYDKDFNNEADTPDNFQSRRPNTSFCFLDIRSPGLGDTAMYLCATSRGRFEGYTFGSGTRLTVV.

This clonotype was detected only a few times. The V call is TRBV11-2, the J call TRBJ2-5, with 7 bases matching TRBD2. V lost 6 bases to trimming and J lost 2 bases; unmatched junction nucleotides: 9. The CDR3 runs 15 residues. CDR1 and CDR2 (germline): SGHAT, FQNNGV. The CDR3 sequence: CASSFGGGPQETQYF. CDR3 sequence (DNA): TGTGCCAGCAGTTTCGGGGGAGGGCCTCAAGAGACCCAGTACTTC. The full variable domain, its missing parts supplied by reference TRBV11-2 and TRBJ2-5, is EAGVAQSPRYKIIEKRQSVAFWCNPISGHATLYWYQQILGQGPKLLIQFQNNGVVDDSQLPKDRFSAERLKGVDSTLKIQPAKLEDSAVYLCASSFGGGPQETQYFGPGTRLLVL.

This clonotype was detected only a few times. The V gene is TRBV7-9, the J gene TRBJ2-7; no definite D call. The CDR3 totals 12 residues. Germline lookup yields CDR1 SEHNR and CDR2 FQNEAQ (reference sequence). Trimming removed 5 bases at V and 5 bases at J, with 10 bases between. The CDR3, as DNA: TGTGCCAGCAGCCCAAATGCCGACGAGCAGTACGTC. Translating gives CASSPNADEQYV.